One sample yielded the 26 T cell receptor beta chains listed below, sequenced in a study of OX40 agonist ivuxolimab in advanced cancers. Generated by immunoSEQ multiplex PCR, the TCRdb table keeps only in-frame clones and is missing some. Found here are 45,000 or so clones, 80% of them singletons; the top ten hold around 4%. Sequences were derived from CD4+ or CD8+ T cells sorted from blood, sampled in a trial of the OX40 agonist ivuxolimab. These receptors were obtained from an adult with an advanced solid tumor such as melanoma, head and neck, liver or kidney cancer.

The chain carries TRBV7-2 and TRBJ2-3; D is possibly TRBD1 (6 bases). Germline lookup yields CDR1 SGHTA and CDR2 FQGNSA. The CDR3 runs to 15 residues. Trimming removed 3 bases at V and 11 bases at J, with 21 bases between. As DNA, the CDR3 is TGTGCCAGCAGCTTGGGCTCTAACAGGGCCAATCTGCAGTATTTT. This gives the protein CASSLGSNRANLQYF. Supplemented by reference TRBV7-2 and TRBJ2-3, the full variable domain reads GAGVSQSPSNKVTEKGKDVELRCDPISGHTALYWYRQSLGQGLEFLIYFQGNSAPDKSGLPSDRFSAERTGGSVSTLTIQRTQQEDSAVYLCASSLGSNRANLQYFGPGTRLTVL.

In this sample, this clone turned up a few times. At one end the junction does not follow the germline gene, possibly because of a read error. The chain carries TRBV6-5 and TRBJ2-1, with 8 positions matching TRBD1. CDR1 is MNHEY and CDR2 is SVGAGI in the germline V gene. This CDR3 has 14 residues. CDR3 amino acids: CASSYLEQGAEQFF. The CDR3 bases are TGTGCCAGCAGCTACTTAGAGCAGGGGGCTGAGCAGTTCTTC.

The chain recombines TRBV10-2 with TRBJ2-5, with D hard to call. Germline lookup yields CDR1 WSHSY and CDR2 SAAADI. The CDR3 is 12 amino acids. The V end was cut by 2 bases, the J end by 5 bases, with 6 bases between. DNA of the CDR3: TGCGCCAGCAGTGAGATTCGGGAGACCCAGTACTTC. Translating it yields CASSEIRETQYF.

The chain's CDR3 is CACCRGSTDTQYF. The CDR3 nucleotides are TGTGCCTGCTGCCGGGGTAGCACAGATACGCAGTATTTT. The chain uses TRBV6-5 and TRBJ2-3; the D gene is possibly TRBD2 (5 bases). V lost 11 bases to trimming and J lost 0 bases, with 12 bases between them. CDR3 length equals 13 residues. CDR1 is MNHEY, CDR2 SVGAGI, per germline.

The chain uses TRBV6-5 and TRBJ1-1; the D gene is possibly TRBD1 (5 bases). Trimming pared 4 bases from V and 0 bases from J, leaving 12 bases between. CDR1 and CDR2 from the germline V gene are MNHEY and SVGAGI. The CDR3 totals 15 residues. The CDR3 bases are TGTGCCAGCAGTTTTAGGGGCCCGGTGAACACTGAAGCTTTCTTT. Translating gives CASSFRGPVNTEAFF.

V usage is TRBV15 and J usage is TRBJ2-7; TRBD2 is a possible D gene (6 bases). The V and J ends lost 3 bases and 0 bases respectively, with 15 bases between them. From germline, CDR1 is LNHNV and CDR2 YYDKDF (reference sequence). The CDR3 covers 16 residues. CDR3 DNA sequence: TGTGCCACCAGCAGCCTTCCGGGACTTAGCTCCTACGAGCAGTACTTC. Amino acids: CATSSLPGLSSYEQYF.

This chain uses TRBV4-1 with TRBJ1-1; D gene ambiguous. In germline, CDR1 is MGHRA, CDR2 YSYEKL. Deletions cut 4 bases from V and 1 base from J, with 7 bases between. The CDR3 runs 13 residues. The CDR3 nucleotides are TGCGCCAGCAGCCGAGTTTCGAACACTGAAGCTTTCTTT. Amino acid sequence: CASSRVSNTEAFF.

The chain employs TRBV2 and TRBJ1-6; no firm D call. The CDR3 covers 15 residues. From germline, CDR1 is SNHLY and CDR2 FYNNEI. Trimming took off 2 bases at V and 5 bases at J, with 10 bases between the two ends. The CDR3 loop reads CASSESGANNSPLHF. CDR3 sequence (DNA): TGTGCCAGCAGTGAATCGGGAGCTAATAATTCACCCCTCCACTTT.

The CDR3 DNA follows: TGTGCCAGCAGCCTGGGACCGCCGGGTGGGGCCAACGTCCTGACTTTC. Translation: CASSLGPPGGANVLTF. The chain has TRBV5-4 and TRBJ2-6; tentatively, D is TRBD1 or TRBD2 (5 bases each). With 4 bases removed from V and 3 bases from J, the gap between germline ends came to 14 bases. CDR1 and CDR2 (germline): SGHNT, YYREEE (reference sequence). The CDR3 contains 16 residues.

The chain couples TRBV5-1 to TRBJ2-5; 12 positions match TRBD1. V gave up 1 base and J gave up 5 bases; unmatched junction bases: 6. The germline gives CDR1 SGHRS, CDR2 YFSETQ. The CDR3 contains 16 residues. The CDR3 here is CASSLSGTGGRETQYF. Here the CDR3 DNA reads TGCGCCAGCAGCTTGTCCGGGACAGGGGGCCGGGAGACCCAGTACTTC.

This clone has just a few counts. The gene calls are TRBV5-1 and TRBJ2-7; 10 nucleotides match TRBD1. The CDR3 consists of 15 residues. V was clipped by 4 bases and J by 7 bases; unmatched bases: 11. In germline, CDR1 is SGHRS, CDR2 YFSETQ. The CDR3 spells CASSERQGATGEQYF. CDR3 nucleotides: TGCGCCAGCAGCGAGAGACAGGGGGCCACGGGGGAGCAGTACTTC.

CDR3: CASSHLRDPQETQYF. CDR3 nucleotides: TGTGCCAGCAGTCACCTCCGGGACCCCCAGGAGACCCAGTACTTC. The V and J genes are TRBV6-5 and TRBJ2-5; D tentatively reads TRBD1 or TRBD2 (5 bases each). From germline, CDR1 is MNHEY and CDR2 SVGAGI. Trimming took off 5 bases at V and 5 bases at J, with 18 bases between the two ends. The CDR3 spans 15 residues.

The chain recombines TRBV4-1 with TRBJ1-3; D gene ambiguous. From germline, CDR1 is MGHRA and CDR2 YSYEKL. The CDR3 runs to 16 residues. Trimming removed 3 bases at V and 3 bases at J, with 15 bases between. As DNA, the CDR3 is TGCGCCAGCAGCCAGACCGGAGGAGCCGGTGGAAACACCATATATTTT. Protein: CASSQTGGAGGNTIYF.

The V gene is TRBV11-2, the J gene TRBJ1-2; unclear D gene. Germline V gives CDR1 SGHAT, CDR2 FQNNGV. Trimming cost V 1 base and J 4 bases, with 13 bases left between them. The CDR3 is 15 amino acids. CDR3 sequence reads: CASSLGSAYPYGYTF. CDR3 DNA: TGTGCCAGCAGCTTAGGCTCAGCCTACCCCTATGGCTACACCTTC.

The rearrangement links TRBV7-3 to TRBJ1-1; D not certain. The V gene's germline CDR1 is SGHTA and CDR2 FQGTGA. Trimming removed 2 bases at V and 0 bases at J, with 4 bases between. The length of the CDR3 is 13 residues. The CDR3: CASSLQVNTEAFF. CDR3 sequence (DNA): TGTGCCAGCAGCTTACAGGTGAACACTGAAGCTTTCTTT.

The rearrangement joins TRBV28 to TRBJ2-2; 7 bases align to TRBD1. This CDR3 spans 15 amino acids. Germline CDR1 is MDHEN and CDR2 is SYDVKM. V was clipped by 6 bases and J by 0 bases; unmatched bases: 4. DNA for the CDR3: TGTGCCAGCAGACGACAGGGATCGAACACCGGGGAGCTGTTTTTT. Amino acid sequence: CASRRQGSNTGELFF.

The genes are TRBV5-8 and TRBJ2-7; D call uncertain. This CDR3 comprises 12 residues. Deletions cut 5 bases from V and 3 bases from J, with 9 bases between. CDR1 and CDR2 (germline): SGHTS, YDEGEE. In DNA, the CDR3 is TGTGCCAGCAGTCCGGCAATCTACGAGCAGTACTTC. As protein: CASSPAIYEQYF.

V usage is TRBV5-6 and J usage is TRBJ2-3; no definite D call. The germline CDR1 and CDR2 sequences are SGHDT and YYEEEE. The CDR3 length is 14 residues. Trimming pared 0 bases from V and 6 bases from J, leaving 11 bases between. The CDR3 loop reads CASSLEDVGDTQYF. The CDR3 DNA reads TGTGCCAGCAGCTTGGAGGACGTCGGGGATACGCAGTATTTT.

The chain is built from TRBV1 and TRBJ2-7; the D call of TRBD2 is as the table states it, not checked on the DNA. TRBV1 is marked as a pseudogene. This CDR3 is built from 16 residues. DNA for the CDR3: TGCACCAGCAGCCTTTTAAGAGGGCCTCCTCCCTACGAGCAGTACTTC. It encodes CTSSLLRGPPPYEQYF.

V is TRBV7-2 and J is TRBJ2-7; D is undetermined. With 5 bases removed from V and 0 bases from J, the gap between germline ends came to 11 bases. This CDR3 comprises 14 residues. Germline loops: CDR1 SGHTA, CDR2 FQGNSA. The CDR3, as DNA: TGTGCCAGCAGCAGCCGCATGGACTCCTACGAGCAGTACTTC. The encoded protein is CASSSRMDSYEQYF. Full variable domain (missing parts from reference TRBV7-2 and TRBJ2-7): GAGVSQSPSNKVTEKGKDVELRCDPISGHTALYWYRQSLGQGLEFLIYFQGNSAPDKSGLPSDRFSAERTGGSVSTLTIQRTQQEDSAVYLCASSSRMDSYEQYFGPGTRLTVT.

V gene TRBV7-3 combines with J gene TRBJ2-6, with D hard to call. This CDR3 region has 14 residues. V was cut by 4 bases and J by 0 bases, with 4 bases left in between. From germline, CDR1 is SGHTA and CDR2 FQGTGA. The CDR3 loop reads CASSSGSGANVLTF. The CDR3 coding sequence is TGTGCCAGCAGCTCCGGCTCTGGGGCCAACGTCCTGACTTTC.

This sequence joins TRBV18 and TRBJ1-5; 8 positions match TRBD1. V lost 2 bases to trimming and J lost 3 bases; unmatched junction nucleotides: 3. This CDR3 has 15 residues. CDR1 KGHSH and CDR2 LQKENI come from the germline V gene. The CDR3 bases are TGTGCCAGCTCACCAGCAGGGGGCATCAATCAGCCCCAGCATTTT. Protein sequence: CASSPAGGINQPQHF.

The gene calls are TRBV10-3 and TRBJ1-4; possible D gene TRBD1, 6 bases. The CDR3 consists of 13 residues. Germline lookup yields CDR1 ENHRY and CDR2 SYGVKD. Trimming removed 8 bases at V and 7 bases at J, with 14 bases between. The CDR3 coding sequence is TGTGCCATCCAGGGGCTAAAATCTGAAAAACTGTTTTTT. This codes for CAIQGLKSEKLFF.

The rearrangement joins TRBV7-2 to TRBJ2-7; 7 nucleotides line up with TRBD1. This CDR3 comprises 18 residues. V shed 4 bases and J 5 bases; nucleotides not matched to a gene: 20. Germline V gene lookup returns CDR1 SGHTA and CDR2 FQGNSA. The CDR3: CASSSSTGTAPGRNEQYF. DNA of the CDR3: TGTGCCAGCAGCTCTTCAACCGGGACAGCACCCGGCAGAAACGAGCAGTACTTC.

The CDR3 is CASSQIRDRGKNEQFF. The DNA for the CDR3 is TGTGCCAGCAGCCAAATCCGGGACAGGGGAAAGAATGAGCAGTTCTTC. The V call is TRBV5-6, the J call TRBJ2-1, with 10 bases aligning to TRBD1. CDR1 is SGHDT, CDR2 YYEEEE, per germline. Germline trimming cut 4 bases from V and 7 bases from J; bases unmatched to any gene: 11. The CDR3 loop spans 16 amino acids.

The V gene is TRBV7-2, the J gene TRBJ1-4, with D possibly matching TRBD1 (6 bases). The CDR3 runs to 15 residues. Germline CDR1 reads SGHTA; CDR2 reads FQGNSA. The V gene lost 5 bases and the J gene lost 0 bases, with 10 bases spanning the gap. CDR3 residues: CASSQTGPTNEKLFF. The CDR3, as DNA: TGTGCCAGCAGCCAAACAGGGCCAACTAATGAAAAACTGTTTTTT.